This T cell receptor beta chain was captured in a study of T-cell reconstitution after alpha-beta-depleted transplantation in children. The CDR3 has 17 residues. Germline CDR1 and CDR2: SEHNR and FQNEAQ (reference sequence). Germline trimming cut 4 bases from V and 0 bases from J; bases unmatched to any gene: 11. TCRbeta library construction was performed incorporating unique molecular identifiers. TCRdb used MiXCR to reprocess the PCR reads, holding one entry per CDR3 protein. The repertoire holds over 300,000 distinct CDR3 sequences, with about 9.4% as singletons. The V gene is TRBV7-9, the J gene TRBJ1-2, with TRBD1 matching over 7 bases. This material consisted of PBMCs from the stem cell graft donor, taken from the stem cell graft. The clonotype originates from a human donor who donated a stem cell graft to a child with acute lymphoblastic leukemia. As DNA, the CDR3 is TGTGCCAGCAGCTCTCCAAAGACAGGGACCTCTAACTATGGCTACACCTTC. Amino acids: CASSSPKTGTSNYGYTF.